The sequence of this T cell receptor beta chain was determined in a study of T-cell memory formation after mild COVID-19. Study background: TCR clusters were largely donor specific.

The CDR3 runs to 13 residues. Trimming shortened V by 5 bases and J by 2 bases, and 10 bases separated the two germline ends. CDR1 is LNHDA and CDR2 is SQIVND in the germline V gene (reference sequence). Researchers used 5'RACE with constant-segment primers to make TCR alpha and TCR beta cDNA libraries that carry sample barcodes and UMIs. MiXCR, applied by TCRdb to the 5' RACE reads, yields one record per CDR3 protein. The sample holds about 200,000 distinct CDR3 sequences; roughly 17% are singletons and the top ten take 2% to 2.5%. With respect to this clonotype: The antigen remains undetermined.

Study-wide findings and caveats: Pre-infection memory carried some responding clones, suggesting that cross-reactive memory joined. Mainly in CM and EM were contracting CD4+ clones; CD8+ were in EMRA.

The sequence came from an adult woman who had mild COVID-19 (a few samples of this study predate the infection). Cell type and time point are not known. Specimen: PBMCs or a T cell subset sorted from them (not recorded which). The chain has TRBV19 and TRBJ2-7; D not resolved. CDR3 in DNA: TGTGCCAGTAGTGAACTCGTCGCCTACGAGCAGTACTTC. Residues: CASSELVAYEQYF.